The present TCR beta chain was sequenced within a study of cytomegalovirus exposure and HLA in healthy donors. Study-level points and caveats: Three CMV-associated chains proved CMV antigen-specific in vitro. The study flagged some 170 TCR beta chains as cytomegalovirus-associated.

On this clone: Its matching antigen is unknown.

Germline V CDR1 and CDR2: SGHDT, YYEEEE. Unmatched junction bases numbered 8, after V lost 3 bases and J lost 5 bases. This CDR3 spans 15 amino acids. Using immunoSEQ multiplex PCR, the repertoire was profiled, and TCRdb retains in-frame clones only, with some absent. Seen here are more than 200,000 clones, roughly 87% observed once, and the top ten hold 12%. The sample consisted of PBMCs. The sequence came from a man aged 18 to 35 in good health and CMV-seropositive. V is TRBV5-6 and J is TRBJ1-5; 7 nucleotides align to TRBD1. This chain's CDR3 is CASSYATGTYQPQHF. Written as DNA, the CDR3 is TGTGCCAGCAGCTACGCGACAGGGACCTATCAGCCCCAGCATTTT.